The 25 T cell receptor beta chains below all came from one sample that was sequenced in a study of T cells in Graves' hyperthyroidism and ophthalmopathy. From RNA transcripts, TCR beta CDR3 regions were amplified. Researchers ran a first-round RT-PCR on the TCR CDR3 using the HTBI primer set. One entry per CDR3 protein, called by TCRdb with MiXCR from the multiplex PCR reads. The repertoire holds approximately 640,000 distinct CDR3 sequences, with 15% to 20% as singletons. Sequences were obtained from blood. The receptors derive from a man aged 45-65 years with Graves' hyperthyroidism.

This clonotype was found many times. V gene TRBV7-2 combines with J gene TRBJ2-3; 10 bases match TRBD2. From germline, CDR1 is SGHTA and CDR2 FQGNSA. The CDR3 loop spans 16 amino acids. The junction had 9 bases not matched to a gene; V was cut back by 6 bases and J by 3 bases. CDR3 loop: CASSYIRLAGTDTQYF. CDR3 DNA: TGTGCCAGCAGTTACATTAGACTAGCGGGTACAGATACGCAGTATTTT.

About this clonotype itself: Given a much more abundant clone one base away, this may be a read error. This chain joins TRBV28 and TRBJ2-1; the D call may be TRBD1 or TRBD2 (5 bases each). CDR1 and CDR2 from the germline V gene are MDHEN and SYDVKM. The ends were cut back, 2 bases at V and 8 bases at J, with 13 bases in the middle. The length of the CDR3 is 14 residues. CDR3 in DNA: TGTGCCAGCAGTTTAGCATGGGGGAAGCATGAGCAGTTCTTC. It yields the protein CASSLAWGKHEQFF.

This clonotype occurred a few times. This chain links TRBV27 with TRBJ2-5, with D unresolved. Trimming stripped 5 bases from V and 6 bases from J, with 10 bases between. In germline, CDR1 is MNHEY, CDR2 SMNVEV (reference sequence). The CDR3 totals 12 residues. The CDR3 here is CASSVRGKTQYF. CDR3 nucleotides: TGTGCCAGCAGTGTGCGTGGGAAGACCCAGTACTTC.

This clonotype has at least ten counts. V and J are TRBV28 and TRBJ1-5; 9 nucleotides align to TRBD1. CDR3 size: 15 residues. Germline assignment: CDR1 MDHEN and CDR2 SYDVKM. The ends lost 8 bases at V and 1 base at J; junction bases unmatched: 6. The CDR3 bases are TGTGCCAGCGGATACAGGGGGCAAAGCAATCAGCCCCAGCATTTT. Amino acid sequence: CASGYRGQSNQPQHF.

This clonotype was seen a handful of times. V and J are TRBV7-3 and TRBJ1-2; no clear D. The CDR3 length is 14 residues. Germline V lookup: CDR1 SGHTA, CDR2 FQGTGA. Trimming took off 4 bases at V and 8 bases at J, with 17 bases between the two ends. CDR3 protein: CASSSRTAPGGYTF. The CDR3 DNA reads as TGTGCCAGCAGCTCGCGAACAGCACCGGGCGGCTACACCTTC. Combining the CDR3 with reference TRBV7-3 and TRBJ1-2 gives the whole variable domain GAGVSQTPSNKVTEKGKYVELRCDPISGHTALYWYRQSLGQGPEFLIYFQGTGAADDSGLPNDRFFAVRPEGSVSTLKIQRTERGDSAVYLCASSSRTAPGGYTFGSGTRLTVV.

There are many counts of this clonotype. The chain is built from TRBV28 and TRBJ1-5, with TRBD1 as a possible D gene (5 bases). The CDR3 spans 16 residues. The V gene lost 4 bases and the J gene lost 4 bases, with 17 bases spanning the gap. Looked up from germline, CDR1 is MDHEN and CDR2 is SYDVKM. The CDR3 sequence is CASSSGRLPVNQPQHF. In nucleotides, the CDR3 is TGTGCCAGCAGTTCAGGGAGGCTGCCAGTGAATCAGCCCCAGCATTTT.

In its sample, this clonotype was seen many times. The CDR3: CASRASGGGPYNEQFF. In DNA form, the CDR3 reads TGTGCCAGCAGGGCTAGCGGGGGAGGTCCCTACAATGAGCAGTTCTTC. V and J are TRBV2 and TRBJ2-1; 10 nucleotides match TRBD2. The CDR3 is made up of 16 amino acids. In germline, CDR1 is SNHLY, CDR2 FYNNEI. V lost 6 bases to trimming and J lost 2 bases; unmatched junction nucleotides: 7.

The gene calls are TRBV9 and TRBJ2-3, with 8 nucleotides matching TRBD2. The CDR3 has 16 residues. The germline gives CDR1 SGDLS, CDR2 YYNGEE. V trimming: 0 bases; J trimming: 0 bases; junction bases outside the gene matches: 3. The CDR3 protein is CASSVGASGSTDTQYF. The CDR3 nucleotides are TGTGCCAGCAGCGTAGGGGCTAGCGGGAGCACAGATACGCAGTATTTT.

This rearrangement joins TRBV29-1 to TRBJ2-1; D gene ambiguous. V gave up 4 bases and J gave up 0 bases, with 7 bases separating them. The length of the CDR3 is 13 residues. Looked up from germline, CDR1 is SQVTM and CDR2 is ANQGSEA. Written as DNA, the CDR3 is TGCAGCGTTGCAGCTATCTCCTACAATGAGCAGTTCTTC. It codes for CSVAAISYNEQFF.

Notes on this clonotype: A much larger clone lies a single base off, so this may be a read error. The gene calls are TRBV6-1 and TRBJ2-7; TRBD1 matches at 8 bases. CDR1 and CDR2 (germline): MNHNS, SASEGT. The CDR3 has 15 amino acids. CDR3 sequence reads: CASTGPGQENYEQNF. In DNA, the CDR3 is TGTGCCAGCACTGGCCCGGGACAGGAGAACTACGAGCAGAACTTC.

This clonotype was picked up many times. The chain uses TRBV7-2 and TRBJ2-3; the D is unclear. Trimming took 1 base from V and 3 from J, leaving 11 bases between them. This CDR3 comprises 15 residues. Germline assignment: CDR1 SGHTA and CDR2 FQGNSA. CDR3 DNA: TGTGCCAGCAGCTTAGAGCCCTTTGGGACAGATACGCAGTATTTT. Its protein product is CASSLEPFGTDTQYF.

A few counts support this clonotype. The chain links TRBV5-1 to TRBJ2-3, with TRBD2 matching 8 bases. Trimming took 4 bases from V and 11 from J; bases not matched to a gene: 12. This CDR3 contains 14 residues. Germline CDR1 reads SGHRS; CDR2 reads YFSETQ. As DNA, the CDR3 is TGCGCCAGCAGCCCGGAGAGGACTAGCTGGGGGCAGTATTTT. It yields the protein CASSPERTSWGQYF. The complete variable domain, with remaining parts taken from reference TRBV5-1 and TRBJ2-3, reads KAGVTQTPRYLIKTRGQQVTLSCSPISGHRSVSWYQQTPGQGLQFLFEYFSETQRNKGNFPGRFSGRQFSNSRSEMNVSTLELGDSALYLCASSPERTSWGQYFGPGTRLTVL.

This clonotype has ten or more counts. The chain carries TRBV28 and TRBJ2-7; TRBD1 matches 8 bases. The CDR3 consists of 14 residues. Germline CDR1 MDHEN, CDR2 SYDVKM. Trimming cost V 5 bases and J 4 bases; bases outside gene matches: 7. CDR3 loop: CASSHGQGAYEQYF. The CDR3 bases are TGTGCCAGCAGTCATGGGCAGGGGGCATACGAGCAGTACTTC.

The V and J genes are TRBV7-6 and TRBJ1-1, with a possible D match to TRBD1 (5 bases). The V end was cut by 0 bases, the J end by 4 bases, with 9 bases between. In germline, CDR1 is SGHVS, CDR2 FNYEAQ. This CDR3 region has 14 residues. The chain's CDR3 is CASSLATGPTEAFF. The CDR3 DNA reads as TGTGCCAGCAGCTTAGCGACGGGGCCCACTGAAGCTTTCTTT.

This clonotype was seen at least ten times. This rearrangement joins TRBV18 to TRBJ1-1; D unresolved. Per germline, CDR1 KGHSH and CDR2 LQKENI. Trimming removed 0 bases from V and 11 bases from J, with 10 bases in between. The CDR3 has 12 residues. The CDR3 DNA reads as TGTGCCAGCTCACCACCAGGATTTGGGGCTTTCTTT. It specifies CASSPPGFGAFF.

The gene calls are TRBV4-1 and TRBJ1-2, with D tentatively TRBD1 (6 bases). Germline lookup yields CDR1 MGHRA and CDR2 YSYEKL. The V and J ends lost 0 bases and 0 bases respectively, with 11 bases between them. CDR3 length: 16 residues. The CDR3 DNA reads TGCGCCAGCAGCCAAGAGGTTAGGACAGCTAACTATGGCTACACCTTC. Translated, it gives CASSQEVRTANYGYTF.

This clonotype appeared a few times. The chain is built from TRBV10-3 and TRBJ2-2; 11 bases fit TRBD2. This CDR3 has 19 residues. V lost 4 bases, J lost 0 bases, and 10 bases stayed unmatched. Germline loops: CDR1 ENHRY, CDR2 SYGVKD. CDR3 sequence: CAISVRPGLAASNTGELFF. CDR3 bases: TGTGCCATCAGTGTCCGGCCGGGACTAGCGGCATCGAACACCGGGGAGCTGTTTTTT.

This clonotype was counted at least ten times. The chain is built from TRBV7-2 and TRBJ2-7; 8 nucleotides match TRBD2. The CDR3 has 17 amino acids. V shed 1 base and J 2 bases; nucleotides not matched to a gene: 10. Germline-derived CDR1 and CDR2 are SGHTA and FQGNSA. The CDR3 DNA is TGTGCCAGCAGCTTAGAACTACTAGCGGAGACGACCTACGAGCAGTACTTC. Amino acids: CASSLELLAETTYEQYF.

The V call is TRBV30, the J call TRBJ2-7; D ambiguous. The V end lost 3 bases, the J end lost 7 bases, and 16 bases lay between the germline ends. There are 13 residues in the CDR3. Germline CDR1 GTSNPN, CDR2 SVGIG (reference sequence). Here the CDR3 DNA reads TGTGCCTGGAGCACCGGCTCGCTCAGGGAGCAGTACTTC. This gives the protein CAWSTGSLREQYF.

Many counts were recorded for this clonotype. The chain carries TRBV7-2 and TRBJ2-2; D possibly matches TRBD1 or TRBD2 (6 bases each). The CDR3 totals 16 residues. Germline assignment: CDR1 SGHTA and CDR2 FQGNSA. V lost 1 base, J lost 6 bases, and 15 bases lay in between. CDR3: CASSLGGASFAGELFF. As DNA, the CDR3 is TGTGCCAGCAGCTTAGGGGGGGCGAGTTTTGCCGGGGAGCTGTTTTTT.

At least ten counts were recorded for this clonotype. The chain links TRBV12-3 or TRBV12-4 to TRBJ2-4; TRBD2 might be the D (6 bases). There are 14 residues in the CDR3. V was trimmed by 8 bases and J by 0 bases, leaving 11 bases between them. The CDR3 DNA reads as TGTGCCAGCGTCAGGGACTTAGCCAAAAACATTCAGTACTTC. Amino acid sequence: CASVRDLAKNIQYF.

This clonotype was counted at least ten times. The V call is TRBV2, the J call TRBJ1-5, with 9 bases lining up with TRBD1. With 6 bases clipped from V and 7 bases from J, the junction kept 7 bases outside the gene matches. The CDR3 is made up of 14 amino acids. Germline V lookup: CDR1 SNHLY, CDR2 FYNNEI. The CDR3 spells CASRDRGREQPQHF. The CDR3 DNA is TGTGCCAGCAGGGACAGGGGAAGGGAACAGCCCCAGCATTTT.

This clonotype was counted only a few times. Here the CDR3 reads CATSDAAAVTTNNEQFF. The CDR3 nucleotides are TGTGCCACCAGTGATGCTGCAGCAGTCACCACTAACAATGAGCAGTTCTTC. V usage is TRBV24-1 and J usage is TRBJ2-1; D is undetermined. This CDR3 contains 17 residues. Between the trimmed V and J ends, which lost 3 bases and 5 bases, there was a span of 19 bases. CDR1 KGHDR and CDR2 SFDVKD come from the germline V gene.

This clonotype was detected a few times. The chain combines TRBV10-1 with TRBJ1-1; TRBD1 is a possible D gene (5 bases). CDR1 and CDR2 from the germline V gene are WNHNN and SYGVQD (reference sequence). This CDR3 has 13 amino acids. The V gene lost 5 bases and the J gene lost 5 bases, with 12 bases spanning the gap. CDR3: CASSWDQGTEAFF. The DNA for the CDR3 is TGCGCCAGCAGTTGGGACCAAGGTACTGAAGCTTTCTTT.

This clonotype came up many times. The rearrangement links TRBV7-2 to TRBJ2-1; 9 nucleotides agree with TRBD2. Germline V lookup: CDR1 SGHTA, CDR2 FQGNSA. This CDR3 comprises 16 residues. The junction had 7 bases not matched to a gene; V was cut back by 4 bases and J by 3 bases. Here the CDR3 DNA reads TGTGCCAGCAGCTCCCAGCCAGCGGGAGGCTACAATGAGCAGTTCTTC. It is translated as CASSSQPAGGYNEQFF. Looking up the rest from reference TRBV7-2 and TRBJ2-1 gives the full variable domain: GAGVSQSPSNKVTEKGKDVELRCDPISGHTALYWYRQSLGQGLEFLIYFQGNSAPDKSGLPSDRFSAERTGGSVSTLTIQRTQQEDSAVYLCASSSQPAGGYNEQFFGPGTRLTVL.